Given below is one T cell receptor (beta chain) in context. Germline CDR1 reads MRHNA; CDR2 reads SNTAGT. This CDR3 spans 11 amino acids. The germline V and J ends were trimmed by 6 bases and 7 bases, with 9 bases remaining between them. These data come from a study of blood T cell repertoires in COVID-19. Study at large: Samples representing acute and convalescent COVID-19 were sourced from the United States, Italy and Spain. The cDNA or gDNA used as material had been derived from T cells, B-cell-depleted T cells, or PBMCs.

Original data processing: Using reference gene primer amplification, nucleated cell counts were estimated. The table came from immunoSEQ multiplex PCR; TCRdb's copy has only in-frame clones and leaves some out. The V and J calls and the clone size are those of that table, but D and trimming were determined from the DNA. Here the sample spans some 230,000 clones, about 86% being singletons. This chain links TRBV6-4 with TRBJ1-1; no clear D gene. The source of this sequence is a woman in her thirties who had recovered from COVID-19. Material for sequencing was peripheral blood. CDR3 region: CASRRGGEAFF. The DNA for the CDR3 is TGTGCCAGCAGAAGAGGAGGTGAAGCTTTCTTT.